This TCR beta chain is from a study of blood T cell repertoires in COVID-19. This clone occurred a few times. Patients of the Seattle cohort, enrolled during active infection, were followed longitudinally. Germline loops: CDR1 MNHEY, CDR2 SVGEGT. CDR3 length equals 14 residues. J was trimmed by 5 bases and V by 2 bases; bases with no gene match: 5. The protocol was immunoSEQ multiplex PCR, while the TCRdb copy is restricted to in-frame clones and leaves out a portion. Seen here are 80,000 to 100,000 clones, around 67% observed once, and the top ten hold 3% to 4.5%. Specimen: peripheral blood. The V call is TRBV6-2 or TRBV6-3, the J call TRBJ1-1, with 7 bases that match TRBD1. The TCR sequence derives from a man aged 65 to 79 with COVID-19, enrolled during active disease. CDR3 bases: TGTGCCAGCAGTTACGCAGGGGGGTCGACTGAAGCTTTCTTT. It codes for CASSYAGGSTEAFF.